Listed below are T cell receptor beta chains from one sample, sequenced in a study of T-cell reconstitution after alpha-beta-depleted transplantation in children. MiXCR, run by TCRdb on the PCR reads, gives a single entry per CDR3 protein. Of approximately 400,000 distinct CDR3 sequences listed, roughly 11% were seen once; the top ten hold 4.5% to 6%. This specimen was PBMCs from the stem cell graft donor, taken from the stem cell graft. These receptors all stem from a human donor who donated a stem cell graft to a child with acute myeloid leukemia. Each CDR3 is given with its conserved first and last residue. D genes are given only for firm matches. Clone sizes are given selectively: once, few, many, or a class where the clone is expanded.

clone_size: many; cdr3_length: 16; v_call: TRBV6-5; d_call: NA; j_call: TRBJ1-1; cdr3_aa: CASSPPSGRLNTEAFF; cdr3_nt: TGTGCCAGCAGTCCCCCTTCGGGACGGCTGAACACTGAAGCTTTCTTT
clone_size: NA; cdr3_length: 17; v_call: TRBV18; d_call: TRBD2; j_call: TRBJ2-2; cdr3_aa: CASSPTGTSLPTGELFF; cdr3_nt: TGTGCCAGCTCACCGACCGGGACTAGCCTCCCCACCGGGGAGCTGTTTTTT
clone_size: few; cdr3_length: 16; v_call: TRBV5-1; d_call: NA; j_call: TRBJ2-1; cdr3_aa: CASSPAPGGGYNEQFF; cdr3_nt: TGCGCCAGCAGCCCCGCCCCTGGGGGAGGTTACAATGAGCAGTTCTTC
clone_size: few; cdr3_length: 14; v_call: TRBV20-1; d_call: TRBD2; j_call: TRBJ2-1; cdr3_aa: CSARKTSGRSEQFF; cdr3_nt: TGCAGTGCTAGGAAGACTAGCGGGAGAAGTGAGCAGTTCTTC
clone_size: few; cdr3_length: 16; v_call: TRBV6-5; d_call: TRBD2; j_call: TRBJ2-5; cdr3_aa: CASSFGTSGSSETQYF; cdr3_nt: TGTGCCAGCAGTTTTGGGACTAGCGGGAGTAGTGAGACCCAGTACTTC
clone_size: few; cdr3_length: 14; v_call: TRBV5-1; d_call: NA; j_call: TRBJ2-1; cdr3_aa: CASSKDYSYNEQFF; cdr3_nt: TGCGCCAGCAGCAAGGACTACTCCTACAATGAGCAGTTCTTC
clone_size: NA; cdr3_length: 13; v_call: TRBV6-2/TRBV6-3; d_call: NA; j_call: TRBJ2-1; cdr3_aa: CASSKVQGGEQFF; cdr3_nt: TGTGCCAGCAGTAAAGTGCAGGGTGGTGAGCAGTTCTTC
clone_size: NA; cdr3_length: 12; v_call: TRBV6-1; d_call: NA; j_call: TRBJ2-3; cdr3_aa: CASSVLVDTQYF; cdr3_nt: TGTGCCAGCAGTGTCCTAGTAGATACGCAGTATTTT
clone_size: many; cdr3_length: 12; v_call: TRBV5-1; d_call: NA; j_call: TRBJ2-1; cdr3_aa: CASSFALDEQFF; cdr3_nt: TGCGCCAGCAGCTTCGCCTTGGATGAGCAGTTCTTC
clone_size: NA; cdr3_length: 13; v_call: TRBV29-1; d_call: NA; j_call: TRBJ2-1; cdr3_aa: CSVAGGGRYEQFF; cdr3_nt: TGCAGCGTTGCGGGGGGCGGACGATATGAGCAGTTCTTC
clone_size: few; cdr3_length: 15; v_call: TRBV3-1; d_call: TRBD2; j_call: TRBJ2-3; cdr3_aa: CASSQQLAGPDTQYF; cdr3_nt: TGTGCCAGCAGCCAACAACTAGCGGGCCCGGATACGCAGTATTTT
clone_size: few; cdr3_length: 16; v_call: TRBV7-2; d_call: NA; j_call: TRBJ2-3; cdr3_aa: CASSSTGMVGTGTQYF; cdr3_nt: TGTGCCAGCAGCTCTACAGGGATGGTGGGCACGGGTACGCAGTATTTT
clone_size: few; cdr3_length: 15; v_call: TRBV7-2; d_call: TRBD1; j_call: TRBJ1-1; cdr3_aa: CASSLAGTGGTEAFF; cdr3_nt: TGTGCCAGCAGCTTAGCCGGGACAGGGGGCACTGAAGCTTTCTTT
clone_size: NA; cdr3_length: 15; v_call: TRBV7-9; d_call: NA; j_call: TRBJ2-3; cdr3_aa: CASSPLAVSTDTQYF; cdr3_nt: TGTGCCAGCTCCCCCTTAGCAGTTAGCACAGATACGCAGTATTTT
clone_size: NA; cdr3_length: 18; v_call: TRBV10-3; d_call: TRBD2; j_call: TRBJ2-5; cdr3_aa: CAISARLAGERTQETQYF; cdr3_nt: TGTGCCATCAGCGCTAGACTAGCGGGAGAACGGACCCAAGAGACCCAGTACTTC
clone_size: few; cdr3_length: 16; v_call: TRBV9; d_call: TRBD2; j_call: TRBJ2-3; cdr3_aa: CASSVTSSGSTDTQYF; cdr3_nt: TGTGCCAGCAGCGTAACAAGTAGCGGGAGCACAGATACGCAGTATTTT
clone_size: few; cdr3_length: 14; v_call: TRBV29-1; d_call: NA; j_call: TRBJ1-3; cdr3_aa: CSVVCEGAGNTIYF; cdr3_nt: TGCAGCGTTGTGTGCGAGGGGGCTGGAAACACCATATATTTT
clone_size: NA; cdr3_length: 16; v_call: TRBV10-3; d_call: TRBD2; j_call: TRBJ2-5; cdr3_aa: CAISEGAGLKGETQYF; cdr3_nt: TGTGCCATCAGTGAAGGAGCGGGGTTAAAAGGGGAGACCCAGTACTTC
clone_size: few; cdr3_length: 14; v_call: TRBV7-3; d_call: NA; j_call: TRBJ2-1; cdr3_aa: CASSPKLSGGPQFF; cdr3_nt: TGTGCCAGCAGTCCTAAATTAAGTGGGGGGCCGCAGTTCTTC
clone_size: many; cdr3_length: 14; v_call: TRBV7-2; d_call: TRBD2; j_call: TRBJ2-7; cdr3_aa: CASSLAGTSAVSVF; cdr3_nt: TGTGCCAGCAGCTTAGCTGGGACTAGCGCCGTCTCGGTCTTC
clone_size: many; cdr3_length: 14; v_call: TRBV10-3; d_call: NA; j_call: TRBJ1-2; cdr3_aa: CAISDSGQGLGYTF; cdr3_nt: TGTGCCATCAGTGACTCCGGTCAGGGGTTGGGCTACACCTTC
clone_size: NA; cdr3_length: 11; v_call: TRBV20-1; d_call: NA; j_call: TRBJ2-7; cdr3_aa: CSAGGPMEQYF; cdr3_nt: TGCAGTGCTGGGGGGCCTATGGAGCAGTACTTC
clone_size: NA; cdr3_length: 15; v_call: TRBV12-5; d_call: TRBD1; j_call: TRBJ2-5; cdr3_aa: CASGRQTGVQETQYF; cdr3_nt: TGTGCTAGTGGTCGTCAAACAGGGGTGCAAGAGACCCAGTACTTC
clone_size: NA; cdr3_length: 12; v_call: TRBV7-2; d_call: NA; j_call: TRBJ2-3; cdr3_aa: CASTITGGTQYF; cdr3_nt: TGTGCCAGCACCATTACAGGAGGGACGCAGTATTTT
clone_size: many; cdr3_length: 13; v_call: TRBV6-5; d_call: TRBD1; j_call: TRBJ1-2; cdr3_aa: CASSPGGAYGYTF; cdr3_nt: TGTGCCAGCAGCCCAGGGGGAGCCTATGGCTACACCTTC